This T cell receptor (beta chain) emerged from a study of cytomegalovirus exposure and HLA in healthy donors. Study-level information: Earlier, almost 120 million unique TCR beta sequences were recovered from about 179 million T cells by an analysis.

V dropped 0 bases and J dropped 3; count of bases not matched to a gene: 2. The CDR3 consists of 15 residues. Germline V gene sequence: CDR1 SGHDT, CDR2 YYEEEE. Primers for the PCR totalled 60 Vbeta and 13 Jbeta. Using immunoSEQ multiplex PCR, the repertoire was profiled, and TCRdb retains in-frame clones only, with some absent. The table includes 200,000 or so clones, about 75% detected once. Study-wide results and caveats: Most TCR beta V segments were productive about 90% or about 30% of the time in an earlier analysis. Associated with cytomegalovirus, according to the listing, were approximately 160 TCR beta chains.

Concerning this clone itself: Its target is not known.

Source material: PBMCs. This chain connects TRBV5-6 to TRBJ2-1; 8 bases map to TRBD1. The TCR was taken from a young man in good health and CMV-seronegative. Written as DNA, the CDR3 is TGTGCCAGCAGCTTGGGGGACAGGATCTACAATGAGCAGTTCTTC. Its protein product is CASSLGDRIYNEQFF. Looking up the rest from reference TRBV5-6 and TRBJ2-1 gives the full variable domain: DAGVTQSPTHLIKTRGQQVTLRCSPKSGHDTVSWYQQALGQGPQFIFQYYEEEERQRGNFPDRFSGHQFPNYSSELNVNALLLGDSALYLCASSLGDRIYNEQFFGPGTRLTVL.